These 3 T cell receptor beta chains originate from one sample sequenced in a study of cytomegalovirus exposure and HLA in healthy donors. Some clones are missing from TCRdb's copy, which holds only in-frame ones; the method was immunoSEQ multiplex PCR. The sample has more than 120,000 clones, roughly 86% seen once. Sequencing used PBMCs. The receptors were sampled from a man aged 18 to 35 in good health and CMV-seropositive.

This chain connects TRBV5-4 to TRBJ1-2; 9 bases align to TRBD1. The J segment lost 4 bases and the V segment lost 4 bases, leaving 8 bases of the junction unmatched. Germline-derived CDR1 and CDR2 are SGHNT and YYREEE (reference sequence). The CDR3 totals 15 residues. The CDR3 region is CASSALQGARYGYTF. Here the CDR3 DNA reads TGTGCCAGCAGCGCCTTACAGGGGGCGCGCTATGGCTACACCTTC.

The chain uses TRBV28 and TRBJ1-4; 9 nucleotides match TRBD1. CDR3 length: 15 residues. Germline V gene data show CDR1 as MDHEN and CDR2 as SYDVKM. CDR3 sequence: CVVSARLGQGEKLFF. In DNA, the CDR3 is TGTGTCGTCTCGGCTCGGTTGGGACAGGGAGAAAAACTGTTTTTT.

The chain uses TRBV10-3 and TRBJ2-1, with TRBD2 matching 10 bases. The CDR3 runs to 15 residues. Germline trimming cut 5 bases from V and 10 bases from J; bases unmatched to any gene: 11. CDR1 and CDR2 from the germline V gene are ENHRY and SYGVKD. For the CDR3, the DNA is TGTGCCATCAGTCTGGGGAGCGGGGGGGCGAGGGAGCAGTTCTTC. It codes for CAISLGSGGAREQFF.